This T cell receptor (beta chain) was retrieved from a study of cytomegalovirus exposure and HLA in healthy donors. Study background: Findings of an earlier analysis included roughly 110 million unique TCR beta sequences from around 180 million T cells. The study's findings and limits: Exclusion applied to some V segments, including TRBV6-2 and TRBV6-3, as they were indistinguishable. TCR association rates varied by HLA locus in a later analysis, with DRB1 highest and HLA-C lowest. The availability of immune exposure information extended only to CMV serostatus.

The CDR3 sequence is 13 residues long. Deletions cut 2 bases from V and 6 bases from J, with 9 bases between. CDR1 is LNHDA and CDR2 is SQIVND in the germline V gene (reference sequence). PCR involved 60 Vbeta and 13 Jbeta primers. The method was immunoSEQ multiplex PCR; TCRdb's version includes in-frame clones alone and lacks a portion of them. The table includes around 130,000 clones, 80% to 90% detected once. Note on this clone: What it recognizes is unknown.

This sequence joins TRBV19 and TRBJ2-3; tentative D call: TRBD1 (6 bases). Material for sequencing was PBMCs. This clonotype was obtained from a middle-aged woman in good health and CMV-seropositive. The CDR3 loop reads CASSITGFDTQYF. DNA for the CDR3: TGTGCCAGTAGTATAACAGGGTTTGATACGCAGTATTTT.